The T cell receptor beta chain under discussion was sequenced for a study of molecular identifiers for immune sequencing clone quantification. Input for naive CD8 libraries was roughly 20,000 to 1,000,000 sorted cells; the RNA fraction used was 10%, 30% or 50%. About this clonotype: A much larger clone sits a single nucleotide away, making a read error possible. Since no conserved phenylalanine or tryptophan closes the CDR3, a read error is the likely cause. The DNA is omitted, as the CDR3 cannot be located on it reliably, and the CDR3 follows TCRdb's listing.

Germline CDR1 is MDHEN and CDR2 is SYDVKM. The CDR3 length equals 14 residues, ends included. TCRdb reprocessed the PCR reads with MiXCR, giving one entry per CDR3 protein. In the table there are over 85,000 distinct CDR3 sequences, about 32% of which are singletons. This clonotype originated in a human donor in good health. Some libraries in this study had Jurkat cell RNA spiked in. The chain recombines TRBV28 with TRBJ1-2; the D call of TRBD1 is as the table states it, not checked on the DNA. Sequencing input: naive CD8+ T cells from blood, with Jurkat cell RNA spiked in. Described subset: FACS-sorted CD8+CD4-CCR7+CD45RA+ naive T cells. This CDR3 is CASSLGSTGATNTL.